Each of the 9 T cell receptor beta chains below was sequenced from the same sample in a study of cytomegalovirus exposure and HLA in healthy donors. PCR amplification relied on 60 Vbeta primers (plus 13 Jbeta primers). TCRdb's table, derived via immunoSEQ multiplex PCR, lists solely in-frame clones and lacks some. The repertoire holds 120,000 to 150,000 clones, 61% seen once, with about 1.7% in the top ten. Sequencing was carried out using PBMCs. The receptors stem from a male donor in good health and CMV-seronegative.

V and J are TRBV30 and TRBJ1-3; no reliable D call. V was clipped by 4 bases and J by 0 bases, with 13 bases between them. Germline V gene data show CDR1 as GTSNPN and CDR2 as SVGIG (reference sequence). This CDR3 comprises 15 residues. CDR3 nucleotide sequence: TGTGCCTGGACGGACGGACTGAGCTCTGGAAACACCATATATTTT. Its translation is CAWTDGLSSGNTIYF.

This clone has more than one count but fewer than ten. The chain combines TRBV5-4 with TRBJ1-6; tentative D call: TRBD1 (5 bases). V gave up 0 bases and J gave up 10 bases, with 14 bases separating them. The germline CDR1 and CDR2 sequences are SGHNT and YYREEE (reference sequence). CDR3 size: 15 residues. The CDR3 protein is CASSLDSRVGSPLHF. The CDR3 DNA is TGTGCCAGCAGCTTGGATAGCAGGGTTGGGTCACCCCTCCACTTT. Full variable domain (remainder filled in from reference TRBV5-4 and TRBJ1-6): ETGVTQSPTHLIKTRGQQVTLRCSSQSGHNTVSWYQQALGQGPQFIFQYYREEENGRGNFPPRFSGLQFPNYSSELNVNALELDDSALYLCASSLDSRVGSPLHFGNGTRLTVT.

This chain connects TRBV7-3 to TRBJ2-1, with 7 bases matching TRBD2. Germline V gives CDR1 SGHTA, CDR2 FQGTGA. There are 15 residues in the CDR3. Trimming cost V 4 bases and J 7 bases; bases outside gene matches: 10. CDR3 in amino acids: CASSSNGLGGNEQFF. Here the CDR3 DNA reads TGTGCCAGCAGCTCAAACGGATTGGGGGGGAATGAGCAGTTCTTC.

The CDR3 region has the DNA TGTGCCAGCAGTGAGAAAGGAGGGGGCGATCAGCCCCAGCATTTT. Amino acid sequence: CASSEKGGGDQPQHF. The V call is TRBV2, the J call TRBJ1-5, with 7 nucleotides matching TRBD1. V trimming: 3 bases; J trimming: 5 bases; junction bases outside the gene matches: 7. This CDR3 has 15 amino acids. Germline CDR1 reads SNHLY; CDR2 reads FYNNEI.

V usage is TRBV10-3 and J usage is TRBJ1-2; 7 bases agree with TRBD1. The junction had 4 bases not matched to a gene; V was cut back by 6 bases and J by 3 bases. The CDR3 runs 13 residues. Germline values: CDR1 ENHRY, CDR2 SYGVKD. CDR3 sequence reads: CAISDRVYYGYTF. The CDR3 DNA follows: TGTGCCATCAGCGACAGGGTTTACTATGGCTACACCTTC.

The chain recombines TRBV19 with TRBJ1-3, with 7 bases that match TRBD1. The CDR3 length is 14 residues. V gave up 7 bases and J gave up 4 bases; unmatched junction bases: 7. Germline-derived CDR1 and CDR2 are LNHDA and SQIVND (reference sequence). CDR3 DNA: TGTGCCAGTAAGGGACAGCCTTTAGGAAACACCATATATTTT. Translating it yields CASKGQPLGNTIYF.

This rearrangement joins TRBV19 to TRBJ2-7; maybe TRBD2 (6 bases). Germline V lookup: CDR1 LNHDA, CDR2 SQIVND (reference sequence). V lost 6 bases to trimming and J lost 3 bases, with 12 bases between them. The CDR3 sequence is 13 residues long. The CDR3 sequence is CASSGGSGYEQYF. The CDR3, as DNA: TGTGCCAGTAGCGGAGGGTCAGGCTACGAGCAGTACTTC.

V is TRBV28 and J is TRBJ1-1; TRBD1 aligns across 7 bases. This CDR3 has 14 residues. Germline CDR1 MDHEN, CDR2 SYDVKM. Trimming cost V 2 bases and J 1 base; bases outside gene matches: 1. The CDR3 DNA follows: TGTGCCAGCAGTTTAAGGACAGGGAACACTGAAGCTTTCTTT. Translation: CASSLRTGNTEAFF. Drawing the rest from reference TRBV28 and TRBJ1-1, the complete variable domain is DVKVTQSSRYLVKRTGEKVFLECVQDMDHENMFWYRQDPGLGLRLIYFSYDVKMKEKGDIPEGYSVSREKKERFSLILESASTNQTSMYLCASSLRTGNTEAFFGQGTRLTVV.

This clone has a single count. For the CDR3, the DNA is TGTGCCAGCAGTGAAGAGGGAGGGGAAGAGACCCAGTACTTC. Translated: CASSEEGGEETQYF. The rearrangement uses TRBV2 and TRBJ2-5; TRBD2 matches at 7 bases. V trimming: 1 base; J trimming: 3 bases; junction bases outside the gene matches: 2. This CDR3 has 14 amino acids. Germline V gives CDR1 SNHLY, CDR2 FYNNEI.